This is a list of T cell receptor beta chains from one sample in a study of cytomegalovirus exposure and HLA in healthy donors. Some clones are missing from TCRdb's copy, which holds only in-frame ones; the method was immunoSEQ multiplex PCR. The table lists 100,000 to 150,000 clones, around 69% of them singletons. Sequences were obtained from PBMCs. The receptors originated from a human donor in good health. CDR3s include the opening cysteine and the closing phenylalanine or tryptophan. The D gene is left open where the match is weak. Only part of the rows carry a size: once, few, many, or a class if the clone is expanded.

J gene: TRBJ1-1; V gene: TRBV4-2; D gene: .; clone size: few; CDR3 protein: CASSQDRGRTEAFF; CDR3 DNA: TGTGCCAGCAGCCAAGACAGGGGAAGGACTGAAGCTTTCTTT
J gene: TRBJ1-4; V gene: TRBV2; D gene: .; clone size: .; CDR3 protein: CAIQGILTTNEKLFF; CDR3 DNA: TGCGCTATACAGGGTATTTTAACAACTAATGAAAAACTGTTTTTT
J gene: TRBJ1-6; V gene: TRBV19; D gene: TRBD1; clone size: once; CDR3 protein: CASKEQTGFNSPLHF; CDR3 DNA: TGTGCCAGTAAGGAACAGACAGGGTTTAATTCACCCCTCCACTTT
J gene: TRBJ2-3; V gene: TRBV10-3; D gene: TRBD2; clone size: .; CDR3 protein: CAISERRSGGAADTQYF; CDR3 DNA: TGTGCCATCAGTGAGCGGCGGAGCGGGGGGGCAGCAGATACGCAGTATTTT
J gene: TRBJ1-5; V gene: TRBV6-6; D gene: .; clone size: .; CDR3 protein: CASQQGPHSNQPQHF; CDR3 DNA: TGTGCCAGCCAACAGGGTCCCCATAGCAATCAGCCCCAGCATTTT
J gene: TRBJ2-7; V gene: TRBV7-6; D gene: .; clone size: .; CDR3 protein: CASSLGGVSEQYF; CDR3 DNA: TGTGCCAGCAGCTTGGGGGGTGTAAGCGAGCAGTACTTC
J gene: TRBJ2-7; V gene: TRBV19; D gene: TRBD1; clone size: .; CDR3 protein: CASSMAGTGWDEQYF; CDR3 DNA: TGTGCCAGTAGTATGGCCGGGACAGGGTGGGACGAGCAGTACTTC
J gene: TRBJ2-1; V gene: TRBV15; D gene: .; clone size: .; CDR3 protein: CATSRDHGWQFF; CDR3 DNA: TGTGCCACCAGCAGAGATCACGGGTGGCAGTTCTTC
J gene: TRBJ1-2; V gene: TRBV5-4; D gene: .; clone size: .; CDR3 protein: CASSLDQGHYGYTF; CDR3 DNA: TGTGCCAGCAGCTTGGATCAGGGGCACTATGGCTACACCTTC
J gene: TRBJ2-7; V gene: TRBV27; D gene: TRBD1; clone size: once; CDR3 protein: CASTPLGTGGEQYF; CDR3 DNA: TGTGCCAGCACCCCCTTGGGGACAGGGGGTGAGCAGTACTTC
J gene: TRBJ2-4; V gene: TRBV27; D gene: .; clone size: .; CDR3 protein: CASSPTARNIQYF; CDR3 DNA: TGTGCCAGCAGTCCAACCGCCAGAAACATTCAGTACTTC
J gene: TRBJ2-5; V gene: TRBV5-6; D gene: TRBD2; clone size: .; CDR3 protein: CASSLGLAGAETQYF; CDR3 DNA: TGTGCCAGCAGCTTGGGGCTAGCGGGGGCGGAGACCCAGTACTTC
J gene: TRBJ1-4; V gene: TRBV28; D gene: .; clone size: .; CDR3 protein: CASSRNEKLFF; CDR3 DNA: TGTGCCAGCAGCCGTAATGAAAAACTGTTTTTT
J gene: TRBJ1-6; V gene: TRBV18; D gene: TRBD1; clone size: .; CDR3 protein: CASSQELDRANSPLHF; CDR3 DNA: TGTGCCAGCTCACAAGAATTGGACAGGGCGAATTCACCCCTCCACTTT
J gene: TRBJ1-3; V gene: TRBV19; D gene: .; clone size: .; CDR3 protein: CASSGTSSGNTIYF; CDR3 DNA: TGTGCCAGTAGTGGCACCAGCTCTGGAAACACCATATATTTT
J gene: TRBJ1-5; V gene: TRBV27; D gene: .; clone size: few; CDR3 protein: CASSRRGANQPQHF; CDR3 DNA: TGTGCCAGCAGCCGCAGGGGAGCCAATCAGCCCCAGCATTTT
J gene: TRBJ2-1; V gene: TRBV15; D gene: TRBD2; clone size: .; CDR3 protein: CATSRDVWTSGRNEQFF; CDR3 DNA: TGTGCCACCAGCAGAGATGTTTGGACTAGCGGGAGGAATGAGCAGTTCTTC
J gene: TRBJ2-1; V gene: TRBV4-2; D gene: TRBD2; clone size: .; CDR3 protein: CASSQERGRGNEQFF; CDR3 DNA: TGTGCCAGCAGCCAAGAACGCGGGAGGGGCAATGAGCAGTTCTTC
J gene: TRBJ2-1; V gene: TRBV11-1; D gene: TRBD1; clone size: .; CDR3 protein: CASSTRTGDRYNEQFF; CDR3 DNA: TGTGCCAGCAGCACTCGGACAGGGGACCGATACAATGAGCAGTTCTTC
J gene: TRBJ1-2; V gene: TRBV2; D gene: TRBD1; clone size: .; CDR3 protein: CASGDRNYGYTF; CDR3 DNA: TGTGCCAGCGGGGACAGGAACTATGGCTACACCTTC
J gene: TRBJ2-5; V gene: TRBV7-9; D gene: TRBD1; clone size: .; CDR3 protein: CASSIGQGEETRYF; CDR3 DNA: TGTGCCAGCAGCATCGGACAGGGGGAGGAGACCCGGTACTTC
J gene: TRBJ2-4; V gene: TRBV5-1; D gene: TRBD1; clone size: few; CDR3 protein: CASSSGQAFPGAGQYF; CDR3 DNA: TGCGCCAGCAGCTCGGGACAGGCCTTCCCTGGGGCGGGTCAGTACTTC
J gene: TRBJ1-2; V gene: TRBV28; D gene: .; clone size: .; CDR3 protein: CASTIRGKSGYTF; CDR3 DNA: TGTGCCAGCACCATTAGGGGAAAATCAGGCTACACCTTC
J gene: TRBJ2-5; V gene: TRBV6-1; D gene: TRBD2; clone size: .; CDR3 protein: CASSVAGVVGETQYF; CDR3 DNA: TGTGCCAGCAGTGTAGCGGGAGTTGTAGGAGAGACCCAGTACTTC
J gene: TRBJ1-5; V gene: TRBV28; D gene: TRBD1; clone size: once; CDR3 protein: CASSSMDRGYGNQPQHF; CDR3 DNA: TGTGCCAGCAGTTCGATGGACAGGGGGTATGGCAATCAGCCCCAGCATTTT
J gene: TRBJ2-4; V gene: TRBV28; D gene: .; clone size: .; CDR3 protein: CASSKPVAGRVQYF; CDR3 DNA: TGTGCCAGCAGCAAACCGGTGGCGGGTAGGGTTCAGTACTTC
J gene: TRBJ2-7; V gene: TRBV7-2; D gene: .; clone size: few; CDR3 protein: CASSLGNPGLQSYEQYF; CDR3 DNA: TGTGCCAGCAGCTTAGGCAACCCGGGACTGCAATCCTACGAGCAGTACTTC
J gene: TRBJ2-5; V gene: TRBV2; D gene: .; clone size: .; CDR3 protein: CASGGSVRETQYF; CDR3 DNA: TGTGCCAGCGGCGGGTCAGTTCGAGAGACCCAGTACTTC
J gene: TRBJ1-2; V gene: TRBV6-5; D gene: TRBD1; clone size: .; CDR3 protein: CASRDRGLSGYTF; CDR3 DNA: TGTGCCAGCAGGGACAGGGGGTTATCTGGCTACACCTTC
J gene: TRBJ2-7; V gene: TRBV6-4; D gene: .; clone size: once; CDR3 protein: CASSDSSLPGSYEQYF; CDR3 DNA: TGTGCCAGCAGTGACTCGAGCTTGCCGGGAAGTTACGAGCAGTACTTC
J gene: TRBJ1-6; V gene: TRBV6-1; D gene: TRBD1; clone size: .; CDR3 protein: CASEGQGARSPLHF; CDR3 DNA: TGTGCCAGCGAGGGGCAGGGGGCTCGGTCACCCCTCCACTTT
J gene: TRBJ2-6; V gene: TRBV5-1; D gene: TRBD1; clone size: .; CDR3 protein: CASSLYSKHRGFAGANVLTF; CDR3 DNA: TGCGCCAGCAGCTTGTATAGTAAGCACAGGGGGTTCGCTGGGGCCAACGTCCTGACTTTC
J gene: TRBJ2-7; V gene: TRBV9; D gene: TRBD2; clone size: .; CDR3 protein: CASSAYSGGAFDEQYF; CDR3 DNA: TGTGCCAGCAGCGCCTATAGCGGGGGGGCCTTTGACGAGCAGTACTTC
J gene: TRBJ1-1; V gene: TRBV9; D gene: TRBD1; clone size: .; CDR3 protein: CASSVDPQGAMNTEAFF; CDR3 DNA: TGTGCCAGCAGCGTAGACCCACAGGGGGCAATGAACACTGAAGCTTTCTTT
J gene: TRBJ1-3; V gene: TRBV10-3; D gene: TRBD1; clone size: .; CDR3 protein: CAISETGDRAPGNTIYF; CDR3 DNA: TGTGCCATCAGTGAGACGGGGGACAGAGCACCTGGAAACACCATATATTTT
J gene: TRBJ1-1; V gene: TRBV18; D gene: .; clone size: few; CDR3 protein: CASSPKGGDTEAFF; CDR3 DNA: TGTGCCAGCTCACCAAAGGGAGGGGACACTGAAGCTTTCTTT
J gene: TRBJ2-7; V gene: TRBV6-6; D gene: .; clone size: .; CDR3 protein: CASRGFGGSPAYEQYF; CDR3 DNA: TGTGCCAGTCGGGGGTTTGGTGGGTCACCCGCCTACGAGCAGTACTTC
J gene: TRBJ2-7; V gene: TRBV15; D gene: TRBD1; clone size: once; CDR3 protein: CATSRDPTGEQYF; CDR3 DNA: TGTGCCACCAGCAGAGACCCGACAGGGGAGCAGTACTTC
J gene: TRBJ2-3; V gene: TRBV5-4; D gene: .; clone size: .; CDR3 protein: CASSLIQRERDTQYF; CDR3 DNA: TGTGCCAGCAGCCTTATCCAACGGGAAAGAGATACGCAGTATTTT
J gene: TRBJ2-1; V gene: TRBV11-3; D gene: .; clone size: .; CDR3 protein: CASSLSPGYNEQFF; CDR3 DNA: TGTGCCAGCAGCTTAAGTCCAGGCTACAATGAGCAGTTCTTC
J gene: TRBJ2-2; V gene: TRBV2; D gene: TRBD2; clone size: .; CDR3 protein: CASSEVTSGSFGELFF; CDR3 DNA: TGTGCCAGCAGTGAAGTGACTAGCGGGAGTTTCGGGGAGCTGTTTTTT
J gene: TRBJ2-1; V gene: TRBV7-3; D gene: TRBD2; clone size: .; CDR3 protein: CASSLGGLAGVGEQFF; CDR3 DNA: TGTGCCAGCAGCCTAGGGGGACTAGCGGGGGTTGGTGAGCAGTTCTTC
J gene: TRBJ2-1; V gene: TRBV5-1; D gene: .; clone size: .; CDR3 protein: CASSVRDSEYIYNEQFF; CDR3 DNA: TGCGCCAGCAGTGTACGTGACAGCGAATATATCTACAATGAGCAGTTCTTC
J gene: TRBJ2-5; V gene: TRBV5-6; D gene: .; clone size: .; CDR3 protein: CASSSSGTQETQYF; CDR3 DNA: TGTGCCAGCAGCAGCTCCGGGACTCAAGAGACCCAGTACTTC